The entry below describes one T cell receptor (beta chain). Its specificity is not known. This sample is drawn from a study of OX40 agonist ivuxolimab in advanced cancers. As for the study in general: Of mixed ages from about 20 to 85 and averaging approximately 60 years, the group was about 80% male.

The study's findings and limits: Clonal expansion from baseline to week 6 occurred in both CD4+ and CD8+ T cells.

Generated by immunoSEQ multiplex PCR, the TCRdb table keeps only in-frame clones and is missing some. This sample yields just over 50,000 clones, of which roughly 90% are seen a single time; 3% to 4% belongs to the top ten. V lost 0 bases to trimming and J lost 0 bases; unmatched junction nucleotides: 5. The length of the CDR3 is 17 residues. Germline CDR1 and CDR2: MNHNS and SASEGT. This clonotype originated in an adult with an advanced solid tumor such as melanoma, head and neck, liver or kidney cancer. This chain connects TRBV6-1 to TRBJ2-5; 9 bases map to TRBD2. Material: CD4+ or CD8+ T cells sorted from blood, obtained in a trial of the OX40 agonist ivuxolimab. CDR3 sequence reads: CASSEASGGLYQETQYF. In DNA, the CDR3 is TGTGCCAGCAGTGAAGCTAGCGGGGGCCTGTACCAAGAGACCCAGTACTTC.